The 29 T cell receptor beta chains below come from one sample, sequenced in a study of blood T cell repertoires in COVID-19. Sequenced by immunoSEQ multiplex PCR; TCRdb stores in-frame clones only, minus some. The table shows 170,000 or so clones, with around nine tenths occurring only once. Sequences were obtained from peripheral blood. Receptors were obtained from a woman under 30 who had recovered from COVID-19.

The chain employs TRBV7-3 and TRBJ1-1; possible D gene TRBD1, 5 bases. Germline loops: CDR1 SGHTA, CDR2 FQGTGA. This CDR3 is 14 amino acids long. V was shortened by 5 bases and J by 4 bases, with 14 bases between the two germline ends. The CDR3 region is CASSPRYRTTEAFF. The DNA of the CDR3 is TGTGCCAGCAGCCCCCGGTACAGGACCACTGAAGCTTTCTTT.

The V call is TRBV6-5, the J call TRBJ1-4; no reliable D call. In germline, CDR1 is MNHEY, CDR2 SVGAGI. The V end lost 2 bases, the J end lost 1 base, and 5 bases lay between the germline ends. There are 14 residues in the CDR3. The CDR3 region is CASSYRETNEKLFF. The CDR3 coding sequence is TGTGCCAGCAGTTACCGGGAAACTAATGAAAAACTGTTTTTT.

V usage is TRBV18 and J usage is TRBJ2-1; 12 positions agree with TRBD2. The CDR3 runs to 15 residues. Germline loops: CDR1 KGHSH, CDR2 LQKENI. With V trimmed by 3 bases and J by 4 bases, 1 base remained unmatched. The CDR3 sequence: CASSPTSGGYNEQFF. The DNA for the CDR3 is TGTGCCAGCTCACCGACTAGCGGGGGTTACAATGAGCAGTTCTTC.

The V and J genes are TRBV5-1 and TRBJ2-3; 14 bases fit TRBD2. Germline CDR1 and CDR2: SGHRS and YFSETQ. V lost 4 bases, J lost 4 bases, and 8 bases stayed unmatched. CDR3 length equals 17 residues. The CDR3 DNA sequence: TGCGCCAGCAGCAGACCGACTAGCGGGGGGGCCGCAGATACGCAGTATTTT. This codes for CASSRPTSGGAADTQYF.

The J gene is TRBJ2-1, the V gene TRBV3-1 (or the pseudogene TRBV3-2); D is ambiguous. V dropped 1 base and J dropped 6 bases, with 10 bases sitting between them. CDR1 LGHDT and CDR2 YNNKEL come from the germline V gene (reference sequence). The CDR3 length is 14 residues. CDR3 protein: CASSQVGAPNEQFF. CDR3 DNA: TGTGCCAGCAGCCAAGTTGGAGCGCCCAATGAGCAGTTCTTC.

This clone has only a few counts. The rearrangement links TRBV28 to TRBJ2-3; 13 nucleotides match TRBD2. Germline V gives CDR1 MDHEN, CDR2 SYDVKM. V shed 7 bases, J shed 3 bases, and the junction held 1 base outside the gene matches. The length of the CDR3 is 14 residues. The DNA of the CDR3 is TGTGCCAGCACACTAGCGGGAGGGACAGATACGCAGTATTTT. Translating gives CASTLAGGTDTQYF. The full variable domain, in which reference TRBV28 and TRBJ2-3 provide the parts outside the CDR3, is DVKVTQSSRYLVKRTGEKVFLECVQDMDHENMFWYRQDPGLGLRLIYFSYDVKMKEKGDIPEGYSVSREKKERFSLILESASTNQTSMYLCASTLAGGTDTQYFGPGTRLTVL.

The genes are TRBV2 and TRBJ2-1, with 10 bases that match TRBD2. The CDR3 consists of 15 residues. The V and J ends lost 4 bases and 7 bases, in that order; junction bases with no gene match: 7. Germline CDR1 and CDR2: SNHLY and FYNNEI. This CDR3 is CASSGRLAGENEQFF. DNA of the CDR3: TGTGCCAGCAGTGGTCGGCTAGCGGGGGAGAATGAGCAGTTCTTC.

The CDR3 region is CASSQDLGAGGSYNEQFF. The CDR3 nucleotides read TGCGCCAGCAGCCAAGATTTAGGTGCGGGGGGATCCTACAATGAGCAGTTCTTC. The chain carries TRBV4-3 and TRBJ2-1; 8 bases agree with TRBD2. V gave up 0 bases and J gave up 1 base; unmatched junction bases: 8. The CDR3 contains 18 residues. The germline V gene has CDR1 LGHNA and CDR2 YSLEER.

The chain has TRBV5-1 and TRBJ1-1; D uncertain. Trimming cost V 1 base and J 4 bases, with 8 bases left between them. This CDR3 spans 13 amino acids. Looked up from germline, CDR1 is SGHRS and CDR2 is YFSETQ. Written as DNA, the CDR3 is TGCGCCAGCAGCTTGTCCAGTCGCACTGAAGCTTTCTTT. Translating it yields CASSLSSRTEAFF. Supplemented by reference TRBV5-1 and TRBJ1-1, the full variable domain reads KAGVTQTPRYLIKTRGQQVTLSCSPISGHRSVSWYQQTPGQGLQFLFEYFSETQRNKGNFPGRFSGRQFSNSRSEMNVSTLELGDSALYLCASSLSSRTEAFFGQGTRLTVV.

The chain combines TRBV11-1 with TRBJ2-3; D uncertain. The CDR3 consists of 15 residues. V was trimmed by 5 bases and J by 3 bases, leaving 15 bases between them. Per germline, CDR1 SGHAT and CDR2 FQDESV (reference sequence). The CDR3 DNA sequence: TGTGCCAGCAGCCCTGATAGTGATAAGACAGATACGCAGTATTTT. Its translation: CASSPDSDKTDTQYF.

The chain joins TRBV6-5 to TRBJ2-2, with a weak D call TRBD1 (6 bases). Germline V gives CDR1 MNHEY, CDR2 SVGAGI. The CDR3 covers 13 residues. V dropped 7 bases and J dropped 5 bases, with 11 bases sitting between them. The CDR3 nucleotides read TGTGCCAGCATAGGGGGTTGGACCGGGGAGCTGTTTTTT. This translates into CASIGGWTGELFF.

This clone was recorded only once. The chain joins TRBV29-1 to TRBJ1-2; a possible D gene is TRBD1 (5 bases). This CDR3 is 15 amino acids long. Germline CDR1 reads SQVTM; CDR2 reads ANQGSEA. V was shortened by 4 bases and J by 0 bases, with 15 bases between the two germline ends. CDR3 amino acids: CSVASSDSTNYGYTF. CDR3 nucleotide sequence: TGCAGCGTTGCCTCGAGCGACAGTACTAACTATGGCTACACCTTC.

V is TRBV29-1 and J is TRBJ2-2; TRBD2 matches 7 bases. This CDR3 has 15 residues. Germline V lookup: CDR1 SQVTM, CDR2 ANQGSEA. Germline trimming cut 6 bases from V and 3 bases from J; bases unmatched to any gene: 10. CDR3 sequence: CSVGLLAWDTGELFF. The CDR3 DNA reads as TGCAGCGTGGGGTTACTAGCGTGGGACACCGGGGAGCTGTTTTTT.

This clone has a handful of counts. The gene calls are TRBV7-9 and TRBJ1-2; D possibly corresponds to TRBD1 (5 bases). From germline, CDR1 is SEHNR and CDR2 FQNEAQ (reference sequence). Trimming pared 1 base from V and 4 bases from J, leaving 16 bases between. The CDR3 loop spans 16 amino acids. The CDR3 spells CASSLGWQGEAYGYTF. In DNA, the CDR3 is TGTGCCAGCAGCTTAGGTTGGCAGGGTGAAGCCTATGGCTACACCTTC.

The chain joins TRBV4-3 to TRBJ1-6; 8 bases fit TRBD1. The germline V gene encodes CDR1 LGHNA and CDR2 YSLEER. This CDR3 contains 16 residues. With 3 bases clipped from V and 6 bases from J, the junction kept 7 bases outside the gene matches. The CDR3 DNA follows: TGCGCCAGCAGCCAGAACCGAGGACAGGGTAATTCACCCCTCCACTTT. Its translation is CASSQNRGQGNSPLHF.

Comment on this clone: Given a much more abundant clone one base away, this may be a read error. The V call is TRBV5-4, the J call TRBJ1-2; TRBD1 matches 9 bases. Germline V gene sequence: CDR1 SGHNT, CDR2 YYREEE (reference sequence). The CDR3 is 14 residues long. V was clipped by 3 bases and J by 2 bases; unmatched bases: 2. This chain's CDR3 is CASSSGQGNYGYTF. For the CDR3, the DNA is TGTGCCAGCAGCTCGGGACAGGGAAACTATGGCTACACCTTC. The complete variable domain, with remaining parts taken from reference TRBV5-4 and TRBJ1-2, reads ETGVTQSPTHLIKTRGQQVTLRCSSQSGHNTVSWYQQALGQGPQFIFQYYREEENGRGNFPPRFSGLQFPNYSSELNVNALELDDSALYLCASSSGQGNYGYTFGSGTRLTVV.

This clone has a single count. The CDR3 sequence is CASSNVSLLYGYTF. As DNA, the CDR3 is TGTGCCAGCAGCAATGTCTCTCTCCTTTATGGCTACACCTTC. The gene calls are TRBV7-2 and TRBJ1-2; D ambiguous. CDR1 and CDR2 (germline): SGHTA, FQGNSA. Deletions cut 5 bases from V and 5 bases from J, with 15 bases between. The length of the CDR3 is 14 residues.

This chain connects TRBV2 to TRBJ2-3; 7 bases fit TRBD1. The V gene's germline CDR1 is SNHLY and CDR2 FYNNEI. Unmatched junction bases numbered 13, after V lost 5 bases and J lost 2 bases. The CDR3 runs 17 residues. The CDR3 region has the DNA TGTGCCAGCAGTATATCGCGACGGGACAGCTACACAGATACGCAGTATTTT. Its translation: CASSISRRDSYTDTQYF.

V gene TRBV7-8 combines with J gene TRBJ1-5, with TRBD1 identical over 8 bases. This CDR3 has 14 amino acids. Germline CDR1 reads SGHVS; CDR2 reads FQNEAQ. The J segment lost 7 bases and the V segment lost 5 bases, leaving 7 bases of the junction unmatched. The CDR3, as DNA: TGTGCCAGCAGCGAAGGGACAGGTTCACAGCCCCAGCATTTT. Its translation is CASSEGTGSQPQHF.

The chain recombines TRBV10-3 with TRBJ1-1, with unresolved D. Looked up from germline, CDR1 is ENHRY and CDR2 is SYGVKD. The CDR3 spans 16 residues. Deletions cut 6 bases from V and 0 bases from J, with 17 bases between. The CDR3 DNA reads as TGTGCCATCAGCGGAGGACGGAGCCAAATGAACACTGAAGCTTTCTTT. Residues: CAISGGRSQMNTEAFF.

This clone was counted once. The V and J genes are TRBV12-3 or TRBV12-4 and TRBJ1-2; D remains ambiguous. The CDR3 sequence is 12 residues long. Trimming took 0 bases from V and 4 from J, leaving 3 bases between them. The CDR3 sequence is CASSLALYGYTF. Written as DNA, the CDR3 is TGTGCCAGCAGTTTAGCCCTCTATGGCTACACCTTC.

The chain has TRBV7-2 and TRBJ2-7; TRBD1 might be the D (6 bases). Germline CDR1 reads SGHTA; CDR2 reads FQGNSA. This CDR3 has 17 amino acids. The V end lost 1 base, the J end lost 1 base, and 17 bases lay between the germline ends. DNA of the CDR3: TGTGCCAGCAGCTTAGGGGGAACAGGGTTCGCATCCTACGAGCAGTACTTC. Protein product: CASSLGGTGFASYEQYF. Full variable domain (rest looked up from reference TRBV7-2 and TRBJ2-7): GAGVSQSPSNKVTEKGKDVELRCDPISGHTALYWYRQSLGQGLEFLIYFQGNSAPDKSGLPSDRFSAERTGGSVSTLTIQRTQQEDSAVYLCASSLGGTGFASYEQYFGPGTRLTVT.

CDR3 nucleotides: TGCGCCAGCAACTTTGGGGAGGGATTTGGTAATGAGCAGTTCTTC. Translating gives CASNFGEGFGNEQFF. This chain connects TRBV5-1 to TRBJ2-1; 7 nucleotides line up with TRBD2. CDR3 length: 15 residues. Trimming took 6 bases from V and 7 from J; bases not matched to a gene: 13. CDR1 and CDR2 from the germline V gene are SGHRS and YFSETQ.

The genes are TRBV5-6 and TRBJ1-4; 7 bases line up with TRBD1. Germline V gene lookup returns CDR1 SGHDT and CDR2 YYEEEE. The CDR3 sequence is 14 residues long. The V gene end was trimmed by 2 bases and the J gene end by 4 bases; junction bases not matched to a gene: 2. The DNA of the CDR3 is TGTGCCAGCAGCTTACAGGGGAATAATGAAAAACTGTTTTTT. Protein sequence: CASSLQGNNEKLFF.

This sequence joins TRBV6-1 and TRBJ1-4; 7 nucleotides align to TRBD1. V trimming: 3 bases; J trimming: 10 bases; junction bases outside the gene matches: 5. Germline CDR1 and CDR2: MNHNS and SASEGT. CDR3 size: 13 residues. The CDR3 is CASSDIRQGKLFF. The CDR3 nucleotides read TGTGCCAGCAGTGATATTCGACAGGGAAAACTGTTTTTT.

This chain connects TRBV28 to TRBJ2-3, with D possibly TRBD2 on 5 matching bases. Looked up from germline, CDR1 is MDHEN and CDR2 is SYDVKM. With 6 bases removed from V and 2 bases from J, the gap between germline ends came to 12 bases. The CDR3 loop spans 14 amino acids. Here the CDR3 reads CASRYGEVTDTQYF. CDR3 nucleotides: TGTGCCAGCAGATACGGGGAAGTCACAGATACGCAGTATTTT.

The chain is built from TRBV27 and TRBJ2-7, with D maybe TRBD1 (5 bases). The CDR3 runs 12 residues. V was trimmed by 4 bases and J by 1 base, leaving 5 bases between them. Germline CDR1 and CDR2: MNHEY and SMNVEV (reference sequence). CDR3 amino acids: CASSSGSYEQYF. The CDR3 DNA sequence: TGTGCCAGCAGTTCAGGGTCCTACGAGCAGTACTTC.

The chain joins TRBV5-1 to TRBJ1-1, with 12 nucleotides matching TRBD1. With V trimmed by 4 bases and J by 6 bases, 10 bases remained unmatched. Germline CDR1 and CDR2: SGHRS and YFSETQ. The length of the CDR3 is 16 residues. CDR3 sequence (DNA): TGCGCCAGCAGCGTTACCGGGACAGGGGGCCCCGCTGAAGCTTTCTTT. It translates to CASSVTGTGGPAEAFF. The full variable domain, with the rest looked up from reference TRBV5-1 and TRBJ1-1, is KAGVTQTPRYLIKTRGQQVTLSCSPISGHRSVSWYQQTPGQGLQFLFEYFSETQRNKGNFPGRFSGRQFSNSRSEMNVSTLELGDSALYLCASSVTGTGGPAEAFFGQGTRLTVV.

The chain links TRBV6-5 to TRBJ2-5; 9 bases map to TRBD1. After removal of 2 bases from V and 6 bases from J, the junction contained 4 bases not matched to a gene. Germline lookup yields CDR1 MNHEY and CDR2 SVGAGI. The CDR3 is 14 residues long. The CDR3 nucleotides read TGTGCCAGCAGTTACACAGGGGGCGGAAAGACCCAGTACTTC. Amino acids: CASSYTGGGKTQYF.